The rows below give T cell receptor beta chains drawn from one sample of a study of T cell responses to AZD1222 COVID-19 vaccine. Here immunoSEQ multiplex PCR was the method, and the copy in TCRdb shows in-frame clones only, minus some. The sample has tens of thousands of clones; roughly 82% are singletons. The sample here was peripheral blood, taken on day 0 of AZD1222 vaccination. Every receptor here comes from an adult in good health. Both conserved end residues are part of each CDR3. The D gene is left open where the match is weak. Rows may omit the clone size; those that give it use once, few, many or a size class.

clone_size: -; v_call: TRBV9; d_call: TRBD1; cdr3_length: 14; j_call: TRBJ2-1; cdr3_aa: CASSAYAGGPEQFF; cdr3_nt: TGTGCCAGCAGCGCATACGCAGGGGGCCCCGAGCAGTTCTTC
clone_size: -; v_call: TRBV4-3; d_call: -; cdr3_length: 16; j_call: TRBJ1-4; cdr3_aa: CASSLFLQGANEKLFF; cdr3_nt: TGCGCCAGCAGCCTATTCCTACAGGGCGCTAATGAAAAACTGTTTTTT
clone_size: -; v_call: TRBV3-1/TRBV3-2; d_call: -; cdr3_length: 17; j_call: TRBJ1-6; cdr3_aa: CASSLARSISNNSPLHF; cdr3_nt: TGTGCCAGCAGCCTGGCTCGGAGTATTTCAAATAATTCACCCCTCCACTTT
clone_size: few; v_call: TRBV3-1/TRBV3-2; d_call: -; cdr3_length: 14; j_call: TRBJ1-1; cdr3_aa: CASSQAASGTEAFF; cdr3_nt: TGTGCCAGCAGCCAAGCGGCATCCGGCACTGAAGCTTTCTTT
clone_size: -; v_call: TRBV3-1/TRBV3-2; d_call: -; cdr3_length: 13; j_call: TRBJ2-5; cdr3_aa: CASSQPGGETQYF; cdr3_nt: TGTGCCAGCAGCCAACCCGGAGGAGAGACCCAGTACTTC
clone_size: -; v_call: TRBV6-2/TRBV6-3; d_call: -; cdr3_length: 16; j_call: TRBJ2-4; cdr3_aa: CASSPMRAKAKNIQYF; cdr3_nt: TGTGCCAGCAGCCCCATGCGGGCAAAAGCCAAAAACATTCAGTACTTC
clone_size: -; v_call: TRBV28; d_call: -; cdr3_length: 12; j_call: TRBJ2-2; cdr3_aa: CASRTNTGELFF; cdr3_nt: TGTGCCAGCAGAACAAACACCGGGGAGCTGTTTTTT
clone_size: -; v_call: TRBV2; d_call: TRBD1; cdr3_length: 13; j_call: TRBJ1-1; cdr3_aa: CASIRQGATEAFF; cdr3_nt: TGTGCCAGCATAAGGCAGGGGGCAACTGAAGCTTTCTTT
clone_size: once; v_call: TRBV9; d_call: TRBD1; cdr3_length: 14; j_call: TRBJ2-1; cdr3_aa: CASSPWDSSPEQFF; cdr3_nt: TGTGCCAGCAGCCCATGGGACAGTAGTCCCGAGCAGTTCTTC
clone_size: -; v_call: TRBV6-2/TRBV6-3; d_call: TRBD1; cdr3_length: 14; j_call: TRBJ1-4; cdr3_aa: CASSTTGINEKLFF; cdr3_nt: TGTGCCAGCAGTACGACAGGGATAAATGAAAAACTGTTTTTT
clone_size: -; v_call: TRBV9; d_call: TRBD1; cdr3_length: 16; j_call: TRBJ2-3; cdr3_aa: CASSSRQGLTTDTQYF; cdr3_nt: TGTGCCAGCAGCAGCCGACAGGGCCTAACTACAGATACGCAGTATTTT
clone_size: few; v_call: TRBV13; d_call: -; cdr3_length: 18; j_call: TRBJ1-1; cdr3_aa: CASSLRSAGRLMNTEAFF; cdr3_nt: TGTGCCAGCAGCTTACGCTCCGCTGGACGCCTTATGAACACTGAAGCTTTCTTT
clone_size: once; v_call: TRBV6-5; d_call: -; cdr3_length: 14; j_call: TRBJ2-7; cdr3_aa: CASSYSYGTYEQYF; cdr3_nt: TGTGCCAGCAGTTACTCGTACGGGACCTACGAGCAGTACTTC
clone_size: -; v_call: TRBV7-2; d_call: TRBD1; cdr3_length: 14; j_call: TRBJ1-2; cdr3_aa: CASSLGDRVYGYTF; cdr3_nt: TGTGCCAGCAGCTTAGGAGACAGGGTCTATGGCTACACCTTC
clone_size: once; v_call: TRBV5-1; d_call: TRBD1; cdr3_length: 14; j_call: TRBJ2-5; cdr3_aa: CASSPGDRAETQYF; cdr3_nt: TGCGCCAGCAGCCCCGGGGACAGGGCAGAGACCCAGTACTTC
clone_size: -; v_call: TRBV2; d_call: TRBD1; cdr3_length: 18; j_call: TRBJ1-6; cdr3_aa: CASSAGVVGTGYDSPLHF; cdr3_nt: TGTGCCAGCAGTGCAGGGGTAGTCGGGACAGGCTATGATTCACCCCTCCACTTT
clone_size: few; v_call: TRBV5-1; d_call: -; cdr3_length: 16; j_call: TRBJ2-3; cdr3_aa: CASSSLAWEGTDTQYF; cdr3_nt: TGCGCCAGCAGCTCCCTAGCGTGGGAAGGCACAGATACGCAGTATTTT
clone_size: -; v_call: TRBV28; d_call: -; cdr3_length: 16; j_call: TRBJ1-3; cdr3_aa: CASSPWQVGAGNTIYF; cdr3_nt: TGTGCCAGCAGCCCCTGGCAGGTCGGAGCTGGAAACACCATATATTTT
clone_size: -; v_call: TRBV18; d_call: TRBD1; cdr3_length: 17; j_call: TRBJ1-1; cdr3_aa: CASSRVPTQGVNTEAFF; cdr3_nt: TGTGCCAGCTCACGCGTACCCACTCAGGGGGTGAACACTGAAGCTTTCTTT
clone_size: few; v_call: TRBV3-1/TRBV3-2; d_call: -; cdr3_length: 13; j_call: TRBJ1-1; cdr3_aa: CASSQVMNTEAFF; cdr3_nt: TGTGCCAGCAGCCAAGTGATGAACACTGAAGCTTTCTTT
clone_size: -; v_call: TRBV13; d_call: -; cdr3_length: 19; j_call: TRBJ2-2; cdr3_aa: CASSLGKSSRSSYTGELFF; cdr3_nt: TGTGCCAGCAGCTTAGGTAAAAGTTCCCGGTCTTCCTACACCGGGGAGCTGTTTTTT
clone_size: once; v_call: TRBV5-1; d_call: -; cdr3_length: 15; j_call: TRBJ2-3; cdr3_aa: CASSLGITTTDTQYF; cdr3_nt: TGCGCCAGCAGCTTGGGTATAACGACCACAGATACGCAGTATTTT
clone_size: -; v_call: TRBV7-9; d_call: -; cdr3_length: 12; j_call: TRBJ2-6; cdr3_aa: CASTGVANVLTF; cdr3_nt: TGTGCCAGCACTGGTGTGGCCAACGTCCTGACTTTC
clone_size: -; v_call: TRBV4-3; d_call: TRBD2; cdr3_length: 17; j_call: TRBJ2-1; cdr3_aa: CASSQDRASGRGNEQFF; cdr3_nt: TGCGCCAGCAGCCAAGATAGGGCTAGCGGGAGGGGCAATGAGCAGTTCTTC
clone_size: -; v_call: TRBV7-3; d_call: -; cdr3_length: 14; j_call: TRBJ2-6; cdr3_aa: CASSLNTGGSVLTF; cdr3_nt: TGTGCCAGCAGCTTAAATACTGGGGGATCGGTCCTGACTTTC
clone_size: -; v_call: TRBV28; d_call: TRBD2; cdr3_length: 15; j_call: TRBJ2-5; cdr3_aa: CASSAGGLVGETQYF; cdr3_nt: TGTGCCAGCAGTGCCGGTGGACTAGTTGGGGAGACCCAGTACTTC
clone_size: -; v_call: TRBV9; d_call: -; cdr3_length: 14; j_call: TRBJ2-1; cdr3_aa: CASSPPPYNNEQFF; cdr3_nt: TGTGCCAGCAGCCCGCCGCCCTATAACAATGAGCAGTTCTTC
clone_size: -; v_call: TRBV2; d_call: -; cdr3_length: 13; j_call: TRBJ1-1; cdr3_aa: CASGGLGGTEAFF; cdr3_nt: TGTGCCAGCGGGGGTCTCGGAGGCACTGAAGCTTTCTTT
clone_size: -; v_call: TRBV6-2/TRBV6-3; d_call: -; cdr3_length: 13; j_call: TRBJ1-4; cdr3_aa: CASSSGLNEKLFF; cdr3_nt: TGTGCCAGCAGTTCCGGGCTCAATGAAAAACTGTTTTTT
clone_size: -; v_call: TRBV2; d_call: -; cdr3_length: 16; j_call: TRBJ1-2; cdr3_aa: CASSRGHTGTTYGYTF; cdr3_nt: TGTGCCAGCAGTAGAGGCCATACCGGGACAACGTATGGCTACACCTTC
clone_size: -; v_call: TRBV6-5; d_call: -; cdr3_length: 15; j_call: TRBJ2-5; cdr3_aa: CASTDPGLAQETQYF; cdr3_nt: TGTGCCAGCACCGACCCCGGGCTAGCTCAAGAGACCCAGTACTTC
clone_size: -; v_call: TRBV7-9; d_call: -; cdr3_length: 15; j_call: TRBJ2-1; cdr3_aa: CASSSARQYYNEQFF; cdr3_nt: TGTGCCAGCAGCTCCGCCCGACAGTACTACAATGAGCAGTTCTTC
clone_size: -; v_call: TRBV11-3; d_call: -; cdr3_length: 16; j_call: TRBJ2-1; cdr3_aa: CASSWQGSGFYNEQFF; cdr3_nt: TGTGCCAGCAGCTGGCAGGGGTCAGGGTTCTACAATGAGCAGTTCTTC
clone_size: -; v_call: TRBV28; d_call: -; cdr3_length: 11; j_call: TRBJ1-2; cdr3_aa: CASSSNYGYTF; cdr3_nt: TGTGCCAGCAGCTCTAACTATGGCTACACCTTC
clone_size: -; v_call: TRBV12-3/TRBV12-4; d_call: -; cdr3_length: 12; j_call: TRBJ2-5; cdr3_aa: CASSFSWETQYF; cdr3_nt: TGTGCCAGCAGTTTCAGCTGGGAGACCCAGTACTTC
clone_size: -; v_call: TRBV5-6; d_call: -; cdr3_length: 13; j_call: TRBJ1-3; cdr3_aa: CASTSRAGNTIYF; cdr3_nt: TGTGCCAGCACCTCACGAGCCGGAAACACCATATATTTT
clone_size: -; v_call: TRBV11-3; d_call: -; cdr3_length: 13; j_call: TRBJ1-1; cdr3_aa: CASGPIVRAEAFF; cdr3_nt: TGTGCCAGCGGCCCCATTGTGAGGGCTGAAGCTTTCTTT
clone_size: -; v_call: TRBV13; d_call: TRBD1; cdr3_length: 17; j_call: TRBJ1-1; cdr3_aa: CASSSRDRGILNTEAFF; cdr3_nt: TGTGCCAGCAGCTCCCGGGACAGGGGGATTTTAAACACTGAAGCTTTCTTT
clone_size: -; v_call: TRBV28; d_call: -; cdr3_length: 14; j_call: TRBJ1-3; cdr3_aa: CASSSARSGNTIYF; cdr3_nt: TGTGCCAGCAGTTCAGCCCGCTCTGGAAACACCATATATTTT
clone_size: few; v_call: TRBV28; d_call: -; cdr3_length: 13; j_call: TRBJ1-2; cdr3_aa: CASSLLGGNGYTF; cdr3_nt: TGTGCCAGCAGTTTATTAGGGGGGAATGGCTACACCTTC
clone_size: -; v_call: TRBV28; d_call: -; cdr3_length: 13; j_call: TRBJ1-5; cdr3_aa: CASSFFGSQPQHF; cdr3_nt: TGTGCCAGCAGTTTTTTCGGATCTCAGCCCCAGCATTTT
clone_size: once; v_call: TRBV7-2; d_call: -; cdr3_length: 14; j_call: TRBJ1-5; cdr3_aa: CASSLELSLQPQHF; cdr3_nt: TGTGCCAGCAGCTTAGAACTGAGCTTACAGCCCCAGCATTTT
clone_size: -; v_call: TRBV9; d_call: TRBD1; cdr3_length: 15; j_call: TRBJ2-7; cdr3_aa: CASSVATGVAYEQYF; cdr3_nt: TGTGCCAGCAGCGTCGCGACAGGGGTCGCCTACGAGCAGTACTTC
clone_size: -; v_call: TRBV7-9; d_call: -; cdr3_length: 12; j_call: TRBJ1-6; cdr3_aa: CASSLGDSPLHF; cdr3_nt: TGTGCCAGCAGCTTAGGGGATTCACCCCTCCACTTT
clone_size: -; v_call: TRBV19; d_call: TRBD2; cdr3_length: 16; j_call: TRBJ2-3; cdr3_aa: CASSIGGSGRADTQYF; cdr3_nt: TGTGCCAGTAGTATAGGCGGTAGCGGGAGGGCAGATACGCAGTATTTT
clone_size: -; v_call: TRBV7-9; d_call: -; cdr3_length: 14; j_call: TRBJ2-7; cdr3_aa: CASSSGTRTYEQYF; cdr3_nt: TGTGCCAGCAGCTCCGGGACACGAACCTACGAGCAGTACTTC
clone_size: -; v_call: TRBV27; d_call: -; cdr3_length: 13; j_call: TRBJ1-2; cdr3_aa: CASSFSDTYGYTF; cdr3_nt: TGTGCCAGCAGTTTTTCCGACACCTATGGCTACACCTTC
clone_size: -; v_call: TRBV27; d_call: -; cdr3_length: 13; j_call: TRBJ2-7; cdr3_aa: CASSLVRGAEQYF; cdr3_nt: TGTGCCAGCAGTCTCGTACGGGGTGCCGAGCAGTACTTC
clone_size: -; v_call: TRBV5-4; d_call: -; cdr3_length: 18; j_call: TRBJ2-6; cdr3_aa: CASSSTGFWTSGANVLTF; cdr3_nt: TGTGCCAGCAGCTCTACAGGGTTTTGGACGAGCGGGGCCAACGTCCTGACTTTC
clone_size: -; v_call: TRBV9; d_call: -; cdr3_length: 13; j_call: TRBJ1-5; cdr3_aa: CASSVGTGQPQHF; cdr3_nt: TGTGCCAGCAGCGTAGGGACCGGGCAGCCCCAGCATTTT
clone_size: -; v_call: TRBV3-1/TRBV3-2; d_call: -; cdr3_length: 16; j_call: TRBJ2-2; cdr3_aa: CASSHPVLAPRGELFF; cdr3_nt: TGTGCCAGCAGCCACCCTGTACTTGCGCCCAGGGGGGAGCTGTTTTTT
clone_size: -; v_call: TRBV5-8; d_call: -; cdr3_length: 14; j_call: TRBJ2-3; cdr3_aa: CASSAGTGTDTQYF; cdr3_nt: TGTGCCAGCAGCGCCGGTACAGGCACAGATACGCAGTATTTT
clone_size: -; v_call: TRBV9; d_call: TRBD1; cdr3_length: 14; j_call: TRBJ2-4; cdr3_aa: CASSPRTGENIQYF; cdr3_nt: TGTGCCAGCAGCCCCAGGACAGGGGAAAACATTCAGTACTTC
clone_size: -; v_call: TRBV5-1; d_call: TRBD1; cdr3_length: 13; j_call: TRBJ2-5; cdr3_aa: CASSLGGWETQYF; cdr3_nt: TGCGCCAGCAGCTTAGGGGGCTGGGAGACCCAGTACTTC
clone_size: -; v_call: TRBV5-1; d_call: -; cdr3_length: 13; j_call: TRBJ2-3; cdr3_aa: CASSSARADTQYF; cdr3_nt: TGCGCCAGCAGCTCGGCGCGGGCAGATACGCAGTATTTT
clone_size: -; v_call: TRBV12-3/TRBV12-4; d_call: -; cdr3_length: 11; j_call: TRBJ2-1; cdr3_aa: CASSPLQEQFF; cdr3_nt: TGTGCCAGCAGCCCTCTGCAGGAGCAGTTCTTC
clone_size: -; v_call: TRBV27; d_call: -; cdr3_length: 17; j_call: TRBJ2-5; cdr3_aa: CASSLSAWDTAQETQYF; cdr3_nt: TGTGCCAGCAGTTTATCGGCATGGGACACCGCCCAAGAGACCCAGTACTTC
clone_size: -; v_call: TRBV28; d_call: -; cdr3_length: 16; j_call: TRBJ1-6; cdr3_aa: CASSLHAGTLNSPLHF; cdr3_nt: TGTGCCAGCAGTTTGCACGCCGGGACACTTAATTCACCCCTCCACTTT
clone_size: -; v_call: TRBV3-1/TRBV3-2; d_call: -; cdr3_length: 13; j_call: TRBJ1-1; cdr3_aa: CASSQDRRIPAFF; cdr3_nt: TGTGCCAGCAGCCAAGATCGCAGAATTCCGGCTTTCTTT